This record covers a single T cell receptor beta chain. Germline loops: CDR1 SGHTA, CDR2 FQGNSA. V lost 1 base and J lost 6; bases outside the gene matches: 3. This CDR3 spans 14 amino acids. This record comes from a study of blood T cell repertoires in COVID-19. Overall study context: T cells, B-cell-depleted T cells, or PBMCs provided the cDNA or gDNA that served as material.

In the source study's methods: Amplification from reference gene primers served as the basis for estimated nucleated cell counts. Measured with immunoSEQ multiplex PCR; TCRdb has only the in-frame clones, and not every one. That table furnishes V, J and clone size, whereas the DNA furnished D and trimming. Counted here are some 140,000 clones, roughly 88% occurring once; the ten biggest clones make up 0.63%. The specimen was peripheral blood. This chain connects TRBV7-2 to TRBJ2-1; 7 bases line up with TRBD2. This receptor was taken from a man aged 55 to 70 with COVID-19, enrolled during active disease. CDR3 sequence (DNA): TGTGCCAGCAGCTTAGACTGGACTAGCAATGAGCAGTTCTTC. Residues: CASSLDWTSNEQFF. Using reference TRBV7-2 and TRBJ2-1 for the parts outside the CDR3, the full variable domain is GAGVSQSPSNKVTEKGKDVELRCDPISGHTALYWYRQSLGQGLEFLIYFQGNSAPDKSGLPSDRFSAERTGGSVSTLTIQRTQQEDSAVYLCASSLDWTSNEQFFGPGTRLTVL.